Shown below are 11 T cell receptor beta chains from a single sample sequenced in a study of T-cell reconstitution after alpha-beta-depleted transplantation in children. It was with unique molecular identifiers that the TCRbeta library was prepared. One entry per CDR3 protein, called by TCRdb with MiXCR from the PCR reads. The data hold about 300,000 distinct CDR3 sequences, with 10% observed a single time. The sample here was PBMCs, taken before TCRalphabeta/CD19-depleted stem cell transplant. The receptors originated from a boy under three years old with acute myeloid leukemia, due to receive a stem cell transplant.

This clonotype showed up many times. The V and J genes are TRBV7-9 and TRBJ2-5; D is possibly TRBD1 (5 bases). The CDR3 sequence is 13 residues long. V was cut by 4 bases and J by 4 bases, with 10 bases left in between. In germline, CDR1 is SEHNR, CDR2 FQNEAQ (reference sequence). This chain's CDR3 is CASSSPGLETQYF. CDR3 sequence (DNA): TGTGCCAGCAGCTCCCCAGGGTTAGAGACCCAGTACTTC.

This clonotype was counted many times. This chain connects TRBV5-1 to TRBJ2-6; D is possibly TRBD1 (5 bases). This CDR3 contains 16 residues. V was shortened by 1 base and J by 2 bases, with 10 bases between the two germline ends. The germline gives CDR1 SGHRS, CDR2 YFSETQ. The CDR3 spells CASSLLQGTGANVLTF. The DNA for the CDR3 is TGCGCCAGCAGCTTGTTGCAGGGAACTGGGGCCAACGTCCTGACTTTC.

The sample holds many counts of this clonotype. The chain combines TRBV7-2 with TRBJ2-2, with D perhaps TRBD1 (5 bases). Germline lookup yields CDR1 SGHTA and CDR2 FQGNSA. The CDR3 runs to 12 residues. Trimming removed 9 bases from V and 4 bases from J, with 9 bases in between. The CDR3 here is CARLQGTGELFF. Here the CDR3 DNA reads TGTGCCAGACTTCAGGGCACCGGGGAGCTGTTTTTT.

In its sample, this clonotype was seen many times. Here the CDR3 reads CASTLGDSPLGYGYTF. The CDR3 DNA is TGCGCCAGCACTCTGGGGGACAGCCCCCTCGGCTATGGCTACACCTTC. J is TRBJ1-2 and V is TRBV5-1, with 7 bases lining up with TRBD1. J lost 4 bases, V lost 6 bases, and 15 bases had no gene match. This CDR3 is built from 16 residues. The V gene's germline CDR1 is SGHRS and CDR2 YFSETQ. The full variable domain, with the rest looked up from reference TRBV5-1 and TRBJ1-2, is KAGVTQTPRYLIKTRGQQVTLSCSPISGHRSVSWYQQTPGQGLQFLFEYFSETQRNKGNFPGRFSGRQFSNSRSEMNVSTLELGDSALYLCASTLGDSPLGYGYTFGSGTRLTVV.

This clonotype was found many times. The chain carries TRBV7-2 and TRBJ1-5; D ambiguous. This CDR3 spans 15 amino acids. The V gene's germline CDR1 is SGHTA and CDR2 FQGNSA. V lost 4 bases and J 5 bases, leaving 15 bases between the germline ends. The CDR3 DNA follows: TGTGCCAGCAGCTCCCGGTTTGGCGCCGATCAGCCCCAGCATTTT. Translating it yields CASSSRFGADQPQHF.

This clonotype has a handful of counts. The chain has TRBV29-1 and TRBJ2-7; D remains ambiguous. V dropped 7 bases and J dropped 0 bases, with 7 bases sitting between them. The germline V gene has CDR1 SQVTM and CDR2 ANQGSEA. The CDR3 consists of 11 residues. DNA of the CDR3: TGCAGCGCCCTCTACTCCTACGAGCAGTACTTC. This translates into CSALYSYEQYF.

In its sample, this clonotype was seen a few times. This chain connects TRBV7-6 to TRBJ2-6; D uncertain. Germline V gives CDR1 SGHVS, CDR2 FNYEAQ. This CDR3 contains 12 residues. V shed 5 bases and J shed 13 bases, with 12 bases lying between them. The CDR3 sequence: CASSLVKDVLTF. The CDR3 coding sequence is TGTGCCAGCAGCCTAGTGAAGGATGTCCTGACTTTC.

This clonotype was seen ten or more times. This chain connects TRBV3-1 to TRBJ2-3; D not resolved. Trimming took off 0 bases at V and 0 bases at J, with 13 bases between the two ends. The CDR3 has 17 amino acids. The germline gives CDR1 LGHDT, CDR2 YNNKEL (reference sequence). The CDR3 DNA reads as TGTGCCAGCAGCCAAGAGCGGCTATTCTCTAGCACAGATACGCAGTATTTT. Its protein is CASSQERLFSSTDTQYF.

This clonotype was observed at least ten times. This chain connects TRBV12-3 or TRBV12-4 to TRBJ1-1; D may be TRBD1 (5 bases). V shed 3 bases and J shed 1 base, with 12 bases lying between them. There are 15 residues in the CDR3. CDR3: CASSFPPGTNTEAFF. The CDR3, as DNA: TGTGCCAGCAGTTTCCCCCCCGGGACGAACACTGAAGCTTTCTTT.

Ten or more counts support this clonotype. V usage is TRBV24-1 and J usage is TRBJ2-3, with 9 bases that match TRBD2. The germline V gene encodes CDR1 KGHDR and CDR2 SFDVKD. The CDR3 has 16 amino acids. Trimming cost V 4 bases and J 1 base; bases outside gene matches: 5. CDR3 region: CATSDPSGGRTDTQYF. The CDR3 DNA reads as TGTGCCACCAGTGACCCCAGCGGGGGGCGCACAGATACGCAGTATTTT.

The chain is built from TRBV5-3 and TRBJ1-2; D not certain. TRBV5-3 counts as an open reading frame of uncertain function. The CDR3 contains 12 residues. Trimming stripped 1 base from V and 6 bases from J, with 7 bases between. The CDR3 loop reads CARSLLEDGYTF. CDR3 sequence (DNA): TGTGCCAGAAGCTTGTTGGAAGATGGCTACACCTTC.